This T cell receptor beta chain was profiled in a study of CD8 T cells in ankylosing spondylitis. From the 5' RACE reads, TCRdb called clonotypes with MiXCR, one entry per CDR3 protein. The table includes approximately 240,000 distinct CDR3 sequences, more than 20% detected once. Trimming removed 7 bases at V and 7 bases at J, with 16 bases between. The CDR3 is made up of 14 amino acids. This clonotype has a count of ten or more. Its antigen is unknown. Regarding the study as a whole: Clones linked to disease were reported to show significant enrichment in matched ankylosing spondylitis synovial fluid. In synovial fluid and blood from reactive arthritis, some motif variants were previously reported.

The rearrangement joins TRBV12-3 or TRBV12-4 to TRBJ2-2; possibly TRBD1 or TRBD2 for D (6 bases each). Sequenced: blood, either unsorted or a sorted T cell fraction (not recorded which). The receptor's source is a male donor with ankylosing spondylitis or in good health (not recorded which). CDR3 in amino acids: CASIRRGPGGELFF. For the CDR3, the DNA is TGTGCCAGCATCCGACGGGGGCCGGGCGGGGAGCTGTTTTTT.